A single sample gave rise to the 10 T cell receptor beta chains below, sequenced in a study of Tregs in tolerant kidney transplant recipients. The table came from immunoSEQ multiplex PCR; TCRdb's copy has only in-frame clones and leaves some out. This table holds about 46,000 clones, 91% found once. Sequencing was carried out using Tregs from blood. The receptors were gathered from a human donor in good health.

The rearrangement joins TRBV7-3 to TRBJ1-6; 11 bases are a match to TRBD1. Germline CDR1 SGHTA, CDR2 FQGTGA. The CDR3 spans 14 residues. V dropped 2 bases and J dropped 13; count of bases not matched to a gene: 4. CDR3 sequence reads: CASSLGTGGAPLHF. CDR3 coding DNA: TGTGCCAGCAGCTTAGGGACAGGGGGGGCTCCCCTCCACTTT.

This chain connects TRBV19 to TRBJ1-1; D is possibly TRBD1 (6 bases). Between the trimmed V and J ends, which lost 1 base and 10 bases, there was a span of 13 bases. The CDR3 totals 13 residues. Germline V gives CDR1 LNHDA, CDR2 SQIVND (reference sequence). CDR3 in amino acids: CASSIAAQGRAFF. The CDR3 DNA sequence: TGTGCCAGTAGTATAGCGGCACAGGGTAGAGCTTTCTTT.

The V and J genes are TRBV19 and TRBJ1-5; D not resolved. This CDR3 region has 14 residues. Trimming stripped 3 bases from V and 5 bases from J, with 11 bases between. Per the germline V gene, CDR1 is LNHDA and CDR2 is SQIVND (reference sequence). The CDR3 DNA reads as TGTGCCAGTAGTATTGCGAGAGGGTATCAGCCCCAGCATTTT. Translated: CASSIARGYQPQHF.

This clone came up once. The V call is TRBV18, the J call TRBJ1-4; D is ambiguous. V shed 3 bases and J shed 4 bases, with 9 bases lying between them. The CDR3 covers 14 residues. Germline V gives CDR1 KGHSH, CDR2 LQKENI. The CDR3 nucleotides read TGTGCCAGCTCACCCACGGGGATTAATGAAAAACTGTTTTTT. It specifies CASSPTGINEKLFF.

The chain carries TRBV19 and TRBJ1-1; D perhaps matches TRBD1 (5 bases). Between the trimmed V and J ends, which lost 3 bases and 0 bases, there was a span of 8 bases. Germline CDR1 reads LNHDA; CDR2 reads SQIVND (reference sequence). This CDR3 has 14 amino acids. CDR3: CASSINRMNTEAFF. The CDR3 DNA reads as TGTGCCAGTAGTATTAACAGGATGAACACTGAAGCTTTCTTT.

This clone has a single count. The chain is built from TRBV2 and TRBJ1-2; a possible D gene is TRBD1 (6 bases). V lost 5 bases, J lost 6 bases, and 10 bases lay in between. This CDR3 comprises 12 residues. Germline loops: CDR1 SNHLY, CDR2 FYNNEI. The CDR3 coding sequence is TGTGCCAGCAGTCAAACAGGGAATGGCTACACCTTC. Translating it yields CASSQTGNGYTF.

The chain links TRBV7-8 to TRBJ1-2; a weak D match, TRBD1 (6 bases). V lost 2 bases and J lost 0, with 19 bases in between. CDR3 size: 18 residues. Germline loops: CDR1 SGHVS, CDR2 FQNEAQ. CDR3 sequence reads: CASSLRTVPLRANYGYTF. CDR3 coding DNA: TGTGCCAGCAGCTTAAGGACAGTACCCTTAAGGGCTAACTATGGCTACACCTTC.

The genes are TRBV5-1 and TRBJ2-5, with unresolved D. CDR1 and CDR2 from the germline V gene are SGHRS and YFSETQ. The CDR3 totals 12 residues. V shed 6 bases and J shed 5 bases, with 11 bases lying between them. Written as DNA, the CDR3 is TGCGCCAGCAAGGGCAATGAGGAGACCCAGTACTTC. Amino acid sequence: CASKGNEETQYF.

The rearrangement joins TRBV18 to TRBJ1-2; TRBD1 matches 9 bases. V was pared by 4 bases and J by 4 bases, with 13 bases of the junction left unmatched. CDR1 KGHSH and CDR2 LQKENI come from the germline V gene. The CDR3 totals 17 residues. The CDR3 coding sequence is TGTGCCAGCTCACTTCAGACAGGGGGACGCCACCCCTATGGCTACACCTTC. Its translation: CASSLQTGGRHPYGYTF.

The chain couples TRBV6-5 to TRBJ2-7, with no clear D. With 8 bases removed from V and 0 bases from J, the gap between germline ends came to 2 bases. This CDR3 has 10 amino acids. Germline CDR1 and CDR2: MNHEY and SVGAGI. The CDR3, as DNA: TGTGCCAGCTACTCCTACGAGCAGTACTTC. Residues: CASYSYEQYF.